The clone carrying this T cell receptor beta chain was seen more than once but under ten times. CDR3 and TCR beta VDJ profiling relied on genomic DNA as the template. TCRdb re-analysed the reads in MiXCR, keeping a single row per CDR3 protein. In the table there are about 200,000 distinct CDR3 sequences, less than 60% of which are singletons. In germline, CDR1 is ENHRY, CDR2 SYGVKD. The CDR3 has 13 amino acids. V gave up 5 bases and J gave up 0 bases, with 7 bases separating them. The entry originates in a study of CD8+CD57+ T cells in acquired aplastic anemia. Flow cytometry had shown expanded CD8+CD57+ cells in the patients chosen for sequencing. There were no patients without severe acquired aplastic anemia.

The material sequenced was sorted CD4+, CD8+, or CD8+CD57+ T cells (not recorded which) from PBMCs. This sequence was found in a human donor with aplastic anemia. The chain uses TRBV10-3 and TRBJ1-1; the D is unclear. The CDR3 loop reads CAISSDLNTEAFF. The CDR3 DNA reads TGTGCCATCAGTTCCGACCTGAACACTGAAGCTTTCTTT.